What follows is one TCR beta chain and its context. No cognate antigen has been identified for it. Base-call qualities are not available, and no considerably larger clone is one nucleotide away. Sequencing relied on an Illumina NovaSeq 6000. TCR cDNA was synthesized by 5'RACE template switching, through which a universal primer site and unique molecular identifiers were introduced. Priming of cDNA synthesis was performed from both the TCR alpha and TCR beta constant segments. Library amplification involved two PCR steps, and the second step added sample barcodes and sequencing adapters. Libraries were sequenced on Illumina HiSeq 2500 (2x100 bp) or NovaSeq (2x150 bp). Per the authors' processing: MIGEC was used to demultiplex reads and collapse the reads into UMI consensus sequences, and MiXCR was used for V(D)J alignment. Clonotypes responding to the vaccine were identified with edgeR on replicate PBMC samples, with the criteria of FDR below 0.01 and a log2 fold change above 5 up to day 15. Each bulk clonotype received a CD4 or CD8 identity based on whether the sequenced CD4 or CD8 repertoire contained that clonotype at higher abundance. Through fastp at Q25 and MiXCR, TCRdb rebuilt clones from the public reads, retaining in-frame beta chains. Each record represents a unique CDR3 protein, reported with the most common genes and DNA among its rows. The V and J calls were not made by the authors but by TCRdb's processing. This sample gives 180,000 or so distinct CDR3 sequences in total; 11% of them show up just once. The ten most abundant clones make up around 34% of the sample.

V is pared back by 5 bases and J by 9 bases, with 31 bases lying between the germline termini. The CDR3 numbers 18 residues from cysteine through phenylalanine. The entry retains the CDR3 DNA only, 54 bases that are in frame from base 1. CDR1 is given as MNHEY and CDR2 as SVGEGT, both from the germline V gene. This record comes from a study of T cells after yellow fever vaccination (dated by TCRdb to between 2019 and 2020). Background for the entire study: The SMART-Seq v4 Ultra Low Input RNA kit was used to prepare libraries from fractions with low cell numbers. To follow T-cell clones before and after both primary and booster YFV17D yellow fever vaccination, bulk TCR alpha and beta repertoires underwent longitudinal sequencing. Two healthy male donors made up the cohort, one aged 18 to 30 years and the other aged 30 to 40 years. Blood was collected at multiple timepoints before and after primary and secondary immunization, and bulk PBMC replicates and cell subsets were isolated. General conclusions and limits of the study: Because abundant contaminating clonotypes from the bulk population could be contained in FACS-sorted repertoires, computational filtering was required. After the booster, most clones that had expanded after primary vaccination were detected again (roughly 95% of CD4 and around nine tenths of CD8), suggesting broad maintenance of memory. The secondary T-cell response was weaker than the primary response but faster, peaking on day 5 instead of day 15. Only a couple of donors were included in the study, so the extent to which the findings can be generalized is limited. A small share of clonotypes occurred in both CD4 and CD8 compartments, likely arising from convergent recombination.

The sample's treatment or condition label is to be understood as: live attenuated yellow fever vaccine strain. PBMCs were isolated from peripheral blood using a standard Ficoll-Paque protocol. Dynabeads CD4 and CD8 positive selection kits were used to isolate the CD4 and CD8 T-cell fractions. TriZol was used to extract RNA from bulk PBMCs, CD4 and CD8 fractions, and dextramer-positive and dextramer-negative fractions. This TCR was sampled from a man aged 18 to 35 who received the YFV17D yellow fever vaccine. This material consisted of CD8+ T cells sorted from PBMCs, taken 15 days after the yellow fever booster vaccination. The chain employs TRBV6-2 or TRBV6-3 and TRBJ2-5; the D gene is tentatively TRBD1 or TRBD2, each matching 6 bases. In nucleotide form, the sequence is TGTGCCAGCAGTAGAGGGTTCCCGGGGGAGCCCCAAGAGGGGGCCCAGTACTTC. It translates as CASSRGFPGEPQEGAQYF.